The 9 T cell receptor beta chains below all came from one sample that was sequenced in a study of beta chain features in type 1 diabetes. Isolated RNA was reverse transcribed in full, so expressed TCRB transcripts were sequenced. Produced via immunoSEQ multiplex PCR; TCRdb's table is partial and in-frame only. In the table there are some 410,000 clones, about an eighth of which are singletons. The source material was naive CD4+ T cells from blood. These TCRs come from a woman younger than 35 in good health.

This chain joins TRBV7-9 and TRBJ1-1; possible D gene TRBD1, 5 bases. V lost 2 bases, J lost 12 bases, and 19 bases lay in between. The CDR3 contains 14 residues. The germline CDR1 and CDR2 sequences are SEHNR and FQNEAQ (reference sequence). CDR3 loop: CASSLPRREPPSFF. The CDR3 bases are TGTGCCAGCAGCTTACCCCGCAGGGAGCCGCCGTCTTTCTTT.

CDR3 loop: CASSVGGAPSTDTQYF. CDR3 DNA sequence: TGTGCCAGCAGCGTAGGCGGAGCCCCTAGCACAGATACGCAGTATTTT. The genes are TRBV9 and TRBJ2-3; D gene uncertain. The CDR3 is made up of 16 amino acids. Germline lookup yields CDR1 SGDLS and CDR2 YYNGEE. The V and J ends lost 0 bases and 0 bases respectively, with 11 bases between them.

The CDR3 spells CAISSSSGSGDTQYF. CDR3 coding DNA: TGTGCCATCAGTTCCTCTAGCGGCAGTGGGGATACGCAGTATTTT. V usage is TRBV10-3 and J usage is TRBJ2-3, with 7 bases lining up with TRBD2. There are 15 residues in the CDR3. J lost 6 bases, V lost 5 bases, and 11 bases had no gene match. Per the germline V gene, CDR1 is ENHRY and CDR2 is SYGVKD.

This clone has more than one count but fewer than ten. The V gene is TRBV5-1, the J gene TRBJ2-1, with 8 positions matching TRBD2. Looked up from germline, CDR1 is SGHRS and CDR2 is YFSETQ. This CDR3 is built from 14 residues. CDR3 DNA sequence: TGCGCTGCTTCGGCGGGAGGATTGTACAATGAGCAGTTCTTC. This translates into CAASAGGLYNEQFF.

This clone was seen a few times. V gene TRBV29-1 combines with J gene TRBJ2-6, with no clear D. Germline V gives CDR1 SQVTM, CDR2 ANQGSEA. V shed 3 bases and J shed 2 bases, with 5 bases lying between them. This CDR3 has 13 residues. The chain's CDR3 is CSVESTGANVLTF. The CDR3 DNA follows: TGCAGCGTTGAGTCCACTGGGGCCAACGTCCTGACTTTC.

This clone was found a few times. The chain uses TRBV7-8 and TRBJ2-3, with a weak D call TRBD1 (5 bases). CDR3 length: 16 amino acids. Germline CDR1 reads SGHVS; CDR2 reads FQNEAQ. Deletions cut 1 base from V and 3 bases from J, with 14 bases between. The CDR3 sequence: CASSLEGRFSTDTQYF. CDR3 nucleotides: TGTGCCAGCAGCTTAGAGGGGCGGTTCAGTACAGATACGCAGTATTTT.

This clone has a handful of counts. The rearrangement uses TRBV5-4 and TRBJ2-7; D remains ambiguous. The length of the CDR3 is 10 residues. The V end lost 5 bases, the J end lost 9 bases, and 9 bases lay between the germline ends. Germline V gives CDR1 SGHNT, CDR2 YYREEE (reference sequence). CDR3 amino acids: CASSRRRQYV. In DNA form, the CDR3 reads TGTGCCAGCAGTAGAAGGCGGCAGTACGTC.

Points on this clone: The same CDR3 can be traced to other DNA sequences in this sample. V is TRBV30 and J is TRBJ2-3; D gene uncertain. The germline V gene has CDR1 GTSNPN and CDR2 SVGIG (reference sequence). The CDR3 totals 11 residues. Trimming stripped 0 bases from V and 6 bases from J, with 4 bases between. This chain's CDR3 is CAWSVGDTQYF. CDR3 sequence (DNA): TGTGCCTGGAGTGTAGGCGATACGCAGTATTTT.

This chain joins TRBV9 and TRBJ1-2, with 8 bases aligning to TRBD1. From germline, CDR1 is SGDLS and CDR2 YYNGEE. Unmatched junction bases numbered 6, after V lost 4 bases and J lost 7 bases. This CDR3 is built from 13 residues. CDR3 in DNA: TGTGCCAGCAGCCTGACAGGGGAGCCTGGCTACACCTTC. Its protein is CASSLTGEPGYTF.